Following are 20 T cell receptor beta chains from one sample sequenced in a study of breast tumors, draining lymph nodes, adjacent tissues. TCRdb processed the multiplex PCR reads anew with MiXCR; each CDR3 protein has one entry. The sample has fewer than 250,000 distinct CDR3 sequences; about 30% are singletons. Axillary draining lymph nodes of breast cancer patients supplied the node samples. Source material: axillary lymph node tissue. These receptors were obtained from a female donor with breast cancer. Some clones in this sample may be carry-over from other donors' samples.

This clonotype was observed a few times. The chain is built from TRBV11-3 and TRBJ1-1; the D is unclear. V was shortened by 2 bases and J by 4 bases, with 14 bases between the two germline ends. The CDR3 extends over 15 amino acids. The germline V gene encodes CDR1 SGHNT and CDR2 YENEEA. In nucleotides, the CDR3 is TGTGCCAGCAGCTTATTCTTAACAAGTGGCACTGAAGCTTTCTTT. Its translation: CASSLFLTSGTEAFF.

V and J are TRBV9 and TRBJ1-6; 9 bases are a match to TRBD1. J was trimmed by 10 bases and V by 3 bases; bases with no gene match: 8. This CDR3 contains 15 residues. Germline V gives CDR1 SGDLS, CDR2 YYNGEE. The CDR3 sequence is CASSASGTGHSPLHF. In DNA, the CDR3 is TGTGCCAGCAGCGCCTCCGGGACAGGGCACTCACCCCTCCACTTT.

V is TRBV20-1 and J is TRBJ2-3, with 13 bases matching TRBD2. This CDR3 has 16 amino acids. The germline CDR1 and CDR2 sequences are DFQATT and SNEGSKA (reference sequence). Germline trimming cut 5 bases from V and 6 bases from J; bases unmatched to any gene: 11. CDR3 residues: CSARGITSGRADTQYF. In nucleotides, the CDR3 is TGCAGTGCTCGGGGGATCACTAGCGGGAGGGCGGATACGCAGTATTTT.

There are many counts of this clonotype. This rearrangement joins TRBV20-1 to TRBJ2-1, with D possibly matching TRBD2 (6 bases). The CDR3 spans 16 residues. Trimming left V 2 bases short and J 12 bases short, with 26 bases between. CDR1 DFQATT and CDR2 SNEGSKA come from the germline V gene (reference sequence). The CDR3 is CSARNSGGPTSRGQFF. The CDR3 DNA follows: TGCAGTGCTAGAAATAGCGGAGGGCCGACTAGTCGCGGGCAGTTCTTC.

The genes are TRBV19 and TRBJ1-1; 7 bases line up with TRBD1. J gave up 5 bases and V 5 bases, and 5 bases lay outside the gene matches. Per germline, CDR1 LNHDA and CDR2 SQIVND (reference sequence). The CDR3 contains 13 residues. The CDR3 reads CASSDQGVTEAFF. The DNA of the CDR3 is TGTGCCAGTAGTGATCAGGGGGTGACTGAAGCTTTCTTT.

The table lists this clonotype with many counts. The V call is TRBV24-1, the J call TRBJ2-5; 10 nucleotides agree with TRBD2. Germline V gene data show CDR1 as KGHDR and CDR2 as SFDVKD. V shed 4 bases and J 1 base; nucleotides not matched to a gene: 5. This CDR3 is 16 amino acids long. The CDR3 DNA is TGTGCCACCAGTGACCGGACTAGCGGAATCCAAGAGACCCAGTACTTC. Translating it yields CATSDRTSGIQETQYF.

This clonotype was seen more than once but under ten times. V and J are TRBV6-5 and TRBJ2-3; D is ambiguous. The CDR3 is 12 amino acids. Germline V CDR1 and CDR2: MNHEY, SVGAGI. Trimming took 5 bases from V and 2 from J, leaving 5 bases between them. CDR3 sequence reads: CASSHPTDTQYF. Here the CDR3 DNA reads TGTGCCAGCAGTCACCCCACAGATACGCAGTATTTT.

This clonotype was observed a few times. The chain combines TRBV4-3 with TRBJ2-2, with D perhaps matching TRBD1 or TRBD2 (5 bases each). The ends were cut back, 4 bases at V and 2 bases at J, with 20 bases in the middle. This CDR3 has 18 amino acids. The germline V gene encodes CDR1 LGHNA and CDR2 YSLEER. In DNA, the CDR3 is TGCGCCAGCAGCCCTCAAGTCCCGGGACCAACCAACACCGGGGAGCTGTTTTTT. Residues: CASSPQVPGPTNTGELFF.

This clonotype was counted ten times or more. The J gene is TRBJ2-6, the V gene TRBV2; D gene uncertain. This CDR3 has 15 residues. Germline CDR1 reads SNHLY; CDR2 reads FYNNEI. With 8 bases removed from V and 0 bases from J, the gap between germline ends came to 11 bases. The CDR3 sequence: CASSFIRSGANVLTF. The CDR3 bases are TGTGCCAGCTCTTTTATACGCTCTGGGGCCAACGTCCTGACTTTC.

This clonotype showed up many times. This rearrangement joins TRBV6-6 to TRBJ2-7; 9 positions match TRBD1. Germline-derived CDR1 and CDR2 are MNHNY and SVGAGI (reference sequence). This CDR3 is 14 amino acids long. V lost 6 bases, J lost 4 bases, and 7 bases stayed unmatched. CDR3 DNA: TGTGCCAGCAGCAAACGGGACAGGGAGTACGAGCAGTACTTC. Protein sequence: CASSKRDREYEQYF.

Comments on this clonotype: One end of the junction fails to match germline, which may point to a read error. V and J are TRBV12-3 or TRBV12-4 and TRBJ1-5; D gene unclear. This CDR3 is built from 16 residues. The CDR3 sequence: CASSPLAGTYNEPQHF. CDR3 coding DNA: TGTGCCAGCAGTCCCCTAGCGGGAACCTACAATGAGCCCCAGCATTTT.

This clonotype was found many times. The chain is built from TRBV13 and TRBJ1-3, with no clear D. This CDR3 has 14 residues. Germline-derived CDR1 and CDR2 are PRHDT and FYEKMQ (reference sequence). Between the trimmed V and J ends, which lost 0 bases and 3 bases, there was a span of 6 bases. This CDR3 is CASSLGGGGNTIYF. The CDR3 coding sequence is TGTGCCAGCAGCTTAGGAGGTGGTGGAAACACCATATATTTT.

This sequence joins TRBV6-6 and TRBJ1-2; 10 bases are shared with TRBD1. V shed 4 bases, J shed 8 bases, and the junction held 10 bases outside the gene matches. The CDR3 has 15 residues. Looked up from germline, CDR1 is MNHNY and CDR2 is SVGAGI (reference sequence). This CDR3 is CASSWDRGQTDGYTF. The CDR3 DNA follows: TGTGCCAGCAGTTGGGACAGGGGTCAGACTGACGGCTACACCTTC.

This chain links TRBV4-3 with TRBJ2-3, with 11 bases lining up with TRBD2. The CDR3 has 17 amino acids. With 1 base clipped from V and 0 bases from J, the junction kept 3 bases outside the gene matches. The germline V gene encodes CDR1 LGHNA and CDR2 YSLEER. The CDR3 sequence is CASSQGLAGKSTDTQYF. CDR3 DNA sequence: TGCGCCAGCAGCCAAGGACTAGCGGGGAAAAGCACAGATACGCAGTATTTT.

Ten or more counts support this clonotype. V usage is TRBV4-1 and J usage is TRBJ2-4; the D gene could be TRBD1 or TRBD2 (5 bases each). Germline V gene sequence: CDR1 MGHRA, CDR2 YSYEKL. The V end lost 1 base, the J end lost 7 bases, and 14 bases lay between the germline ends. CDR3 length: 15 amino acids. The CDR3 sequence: CASSQAGIGDNIQYF. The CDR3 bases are TGCGCCAGCAGCCAAGCGGGGATAGGGGATAACATTCAGTACTTC.

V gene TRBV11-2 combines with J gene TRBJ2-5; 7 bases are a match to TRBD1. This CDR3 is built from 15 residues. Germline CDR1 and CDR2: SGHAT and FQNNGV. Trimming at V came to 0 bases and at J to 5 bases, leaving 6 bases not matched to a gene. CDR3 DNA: TGTGCCAGCAGCTTAGAAGGACAGGCGACGGAGACCCAGTACTTC. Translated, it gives CASSLEGQATETQYF.

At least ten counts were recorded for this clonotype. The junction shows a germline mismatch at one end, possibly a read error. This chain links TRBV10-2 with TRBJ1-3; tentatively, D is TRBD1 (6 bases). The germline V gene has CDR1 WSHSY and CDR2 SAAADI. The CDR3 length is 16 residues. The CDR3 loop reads CASIEPRQAGANTIYF. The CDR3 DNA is TGCGCCAGCATTGAGCCCAGACAGGCGGGGGCAAACACCATATATTTT.

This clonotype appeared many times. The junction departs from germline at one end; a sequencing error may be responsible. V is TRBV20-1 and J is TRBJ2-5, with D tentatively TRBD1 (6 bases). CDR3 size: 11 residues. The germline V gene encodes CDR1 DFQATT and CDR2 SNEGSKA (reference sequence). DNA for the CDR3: TGCAGTGTGGACAGACAGGAGACCCAGTCCTTC. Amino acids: CSVDRQETQSF.

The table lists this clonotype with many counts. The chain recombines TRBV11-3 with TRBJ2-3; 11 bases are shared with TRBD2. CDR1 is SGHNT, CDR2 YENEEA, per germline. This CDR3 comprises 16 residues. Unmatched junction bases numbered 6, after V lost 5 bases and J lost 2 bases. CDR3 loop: CASSAGLAANTDTQYF. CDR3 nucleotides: TGTGCCAGCAGCGCGGGACTAGCGGCCAACACAGATACGCAGTATTTT. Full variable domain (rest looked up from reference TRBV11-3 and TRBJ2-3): EAGVVQSPRYKIIEKKQPVAFWCNPISGHNTLYWYLQNLGQGPELLIRYENEEAVDDSQLPKDRFSAERLKGVDSTLKIQPAELGDSAVYLCASSAGLAANTDTQYFGPGTRLTVL.

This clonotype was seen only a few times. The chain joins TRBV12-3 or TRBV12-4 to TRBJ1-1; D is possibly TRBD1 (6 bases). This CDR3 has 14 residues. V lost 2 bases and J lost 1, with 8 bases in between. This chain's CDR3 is CASSLQGQNTEAFF. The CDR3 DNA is TGTGCCAGCAGTTTACAGGGGCAGAACACTGAAGCTTTCTTT.